A single T cell receptor (beta chain) is shown here with its context. This entry belongs to a study of T cells in Graves' hyperthyroidism and ophthalmopathy. Germline CDR1 and CDR2: ENHRY and SYGVKD. The CDR3 spans 14 residues. Trimming removed 6 bases from V and 0 bases from J, with 12 bases in between. The investigators amplified TCR beta CDR3 regions from RNA transcripts. Using the HTBI primer set, a first-round RT-PCR was run on the TCR CDR3. TCRdb re-derived calls from the multiplex PCR reads in MiXCR, one entry per CDR3 protein. The sample includes under 700,000 distinct CDR3 sequences, around 45% of them seen just once.

The chain joins TRBV10-3 to TRBJ2-7, with D tentatively TRBD1 (5 bases). Sequencing used peripheral blood or thyroid tissue (not recorded which). The clonotype was recovered from a woman younger than 35 with Graves' hyperthyroidism. CDR3 nucleotides: TGTGCCATCAGCACCTTAAGGGGCTCCTACGAGCAGTACTTC. This translates into CAISTLRGSYEQYF.